The clone carrying this TCR beta chain was detected only once. The data originate from a study of blood T cell repertoires in COVID-19. In the study overall: The samples span acute and convalescent COVID-19 from the United States, Italy and Spain. Sources were T cells, B-cell-depleted T cells, or PBMCs; the material itself was cDNA or gDNA.

A Seattle source enrolled patients during active infection and followed them longitudinally. The ends lost 3 bases at V and 3 bases at J; junction bases unmatched: 7. Germline V gene sequence: CDR1 WSHSY, CDR2 SAAADI. CDR3 size: 16 residues. In the authors' workflow: Amplifying reference gene primers gave estimates of nucleated cell counts. The protocol was immunoSEQ multiplex PCR, while the TCRdb copy is restricted to in-frame clones and leaves out a portion. That table furnishes V, J and clone size, whereas the DNA furnished D and trimming. The sample consists of approximately 300,000 clones, approximately 85% of them appearing once.

The V and J genes are TRBV10-2 and TRBJ2-7, with 11 bases matching TRBD1. Sequencing was carried out using peripheral blood. This clonotype originated in a human donor with COVID-19, enrolled during active disease. The donor label of this sample is uncertain. Here the CDR3 DNA reads TGCGCCAGCAGTGAAAATCTAGGGACAGGGGGCTACGAGCAGTACTTC. Translated, it gives CASSENLGTGGYEQYF.